The entry below gives a single TCR beta chain sequence along with its context. Its antigen is unidentified. Sequence at one end of the junction differs from germline and may be a read error. TCRbeta libraries were built with three rounds of nested PCR, modified from ARM-PCR. In TCRdb, the multiplex PCR reads were re-called with MiXCR into one record per CDR3 protein. The sample includes 100,000 or so distinct CDR3 sequences, approximately 65% seen only once; the top ten take roughly 19%. This sample was taken from a study of tumor and adjacent non-tumor tissue in lung cancer. Whole-study results and caveats: Significantly higher TCR diversity was found in tumor than normal lung.

RNA was extracted from bulk tissue without any cell sorting. Distant lung tissue was collected more than 3 cm away from the tumor edge. The CDR3 is made up of 13 amino acids. Germline-derived CDR1 and CDR2 are SGHAT and FQNNGV. The receptor was derived from a man aged 25-45 years with non-small cell lung cancer. This chain joins TRBV11-2 and TRBJ2-1; D could derive from TRBD1 or TRBD2 (6 bases each). Sequences were obtained from distant non-tumor lung tissue. The CDR3 region has the DNA TGTCCCAGCAGGCCCACAGGGAGGCATGAGCTGTTCTTC. Encoded protein: CPSRPTGRHELFF. Filled out from reference TRBV11-2 and TRBJ2-1, the complete variable domain reads EAGVAQSPRYKIIEKRQSVAFWCNPISGHATLYWYQQILGQGPKLLIQFQNNGVVDDSQLPKDRFSAERLKGVDSTLKIQPAKLEDSAVYLCPSRPTGRHELFFGPGTRLTVL.